The T cell receptor beta chain under discussion was sequenced for a study of vaccination and CD4 T cells after COVID-19. CDR1 is LGHNT, CDR2 FRNRAP, per germline. V was cut by 7 bases and J by 5 bases, with 14 bases left in between. The CDR3 sequence is 13 residues long. This sample's treatment: roughly 10-day PBMC culture with coronavirus spike peptide pools or control peptides (ViraFEST assay). A half-volume replacement of the medium with fresh IL-2 medium was performed on days 3 and 7. Comments on this clonotype: Antigen specificity is unknown.

Cultured CD4+ T cell DNA underwent sequencing with the Oncomine TCR Beta short-read assay. TCRdb reprocessed the PCR reads via MiXCR and lists one record per CDR3 protein. Counted here are around 15,000 distinct CDR3 sequences, around three fifths occurring once; the ten biggest clones make up over 8.5%. This receptor was taken from a human donor who had recovered from COVID-19. The rearrangement uses TRBV12-5 and TRBJ2-5; D gene ambiguous. The sequencing input was CD4+ T cells from blood, cultured in vitro. CDR3 protein: CASDRRVGETQYF. CDR3 DNA sequence: TGTGCTAGTGATCGAAGGGTCGGGGAGACCCAGTACTTC.